This record concerns one T cell receptor beta chain sequence. There are many counts of this clone. The clone's antigen remains unknown. The input lacks base qualities; no much larger clone sits a single base away. The sample comes from a study of siplizumab effects on memory and regulatory T cells (dated by TCRdb to the late 2010s). Study-wide context: The effect of the anti-CD2 antibody siplizumab on alloreactive T-cell subsets was examined in allogeneic mixed lymphocyte reactions constructed from human PBMCs.

General conclusions and limits of the study: Roughly 80-97% of proliferating CD4+ or CD8+ clones could not be assigned a naive or memory phenotype. Whether proliferating Tregs from siplizumab cultures actually had suppressive function was not functionally confirmed. Because sequences below about 10^-5 frequency were poorly captured, only a minor fraction of alloreactive clones could be mapped to unstimulated subsets. The cumulative frequency of alloreactive sequences traceable to unstimulated CD4+ memory T cells was significantly reduced by siplizumab. Among mappable alloreactive CD4+ clones, the Treg-derived fraction averaged approximately 69% with siplizumab versus around 25% in control reactions. Greater diversity appeared to be present in unstimulated naive T cells than in memory T cells, and a substantial contribution to the alloresponse seemed to be made by naive cells.

Library generation was performed with the immunoSEQ multiplex PCR assay. Approximately 100,000 TCR templates per sample were assayed on the deep sequencing platform. Genomic DNA extracted from sorted T cells was used for TCRbeta CDR3 sequencing. Turning to the authors' computational methods: The R programming language was used for clonal analysis of the TCRbeta CDR3 data. Unstimulated samples were compared with post-reaction CFSE-low samples to define alloreactive CD4+ and CD8+ clones. Regulatory or non-regulatory origin of alloreactive CD4+ clones was assigned by matching sequences to the sorted unstimulated Treg and non-Treg repertoires. The table was pulled from immuneACCESS by TCRdb, which kept in-frame rearrangements only. Such tables lose some clones; where checked, under half of the loss comes from unresolved V genes, and the rest has no known cause. V and J calls plus clone size are reproduced from that table; the DNA served to infer D and trimming. For this sample the table gives about 50,000 clones, of which about 94% were detected only once. About 15% of the sample lies in the top ten.

Sorted unstimulated T cells and proliferating T cells recovered from mixed lymphocyte reactions underwent TCRbeta CDR3 sequencing. Fresh whole blood from about 9 HLA-typed healthy donors was used as the source from which PBMCs were isolated. The sequenced material came from CD8+ T cells sorted from blood. This TCR was sampled from a human donor in good health.

The encoded CDR3 is CASSQEDSATLSYGYTF. The DNA is TGCGCCAGCAGCCAAGAAGACTCCGCAACCCTATCCTATGGCTACACCTTC. Rearrangement joined TRBV4-1 to TRBJ1-2; no D gene is confidently identified. CDR1 and CDR2, per the germline V gene, are MGHRA and YSYEKL. The V end loses 0 bases and the J end loses 4 bases, and a stretch of 18 bases separates them. The CDR3 runs 17 amino acids, cysteine and phenylalanine included. Of all the DNA, just the CDR3 is kept, 51 bases in frame from base 1.